Only a few counts were recorded for the clone carrying this T cell receptor (beta chain). Its cognate antigen is unknown. Here immunoSEQ multiplex PCR was the method, and the copy in TCRdb shows in-frame clones only, minus some. This sample has approximately 3,100 clones, with roughly 84% found just once. The sample belongs to a study of radiotherapy plus CTLA-4 blockade in lung cancer. Whole-study context: Among all patients, 15% to 20% showed objective responses, while roughly 28% had disease control. Notes on the study in general: Early blood T cell clone dynamics reportedly forecast response best, with interferon-beta.

The trim removed 3 bases at V and 2 bases at J, leaving 6 bases unmatched. The CDR3 has 16 amino acids. Germline V lookup: CDR1 SGDLS, CDR2 YYNGEE. This clonotype originated in a human donor with non-small cell lung cancer that progressed on radiotherapy plus ipilimumab. The sequencing here drew on tumor tissue, taken from a patient treated with radiotherapy plus ipilimumab. This rearrangement joins TRBV9 to TRBJ2-1; the match to TRBD2 covers 9 bases. CDR3 amino acids: CASSAASGGTYNEQFF. The CDR3 nucleotides read TGTGCCAGCAGCGCCGCCAGCGGGGGGACCTACAATGAGCAGTTCTTC.